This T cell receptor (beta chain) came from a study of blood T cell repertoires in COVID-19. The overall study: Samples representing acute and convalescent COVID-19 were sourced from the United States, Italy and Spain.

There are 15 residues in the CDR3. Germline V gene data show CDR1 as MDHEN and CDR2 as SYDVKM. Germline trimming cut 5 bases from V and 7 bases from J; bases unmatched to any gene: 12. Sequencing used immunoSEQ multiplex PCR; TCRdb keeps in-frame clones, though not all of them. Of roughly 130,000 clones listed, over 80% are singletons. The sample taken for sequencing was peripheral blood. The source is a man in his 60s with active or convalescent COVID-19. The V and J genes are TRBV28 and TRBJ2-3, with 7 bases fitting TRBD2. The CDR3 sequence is CASSLISGVRYTQYF. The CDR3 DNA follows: TGTGCCAGCAGTCTTATCAGCGGGGTGCGGTATACGCAGTATTTT.